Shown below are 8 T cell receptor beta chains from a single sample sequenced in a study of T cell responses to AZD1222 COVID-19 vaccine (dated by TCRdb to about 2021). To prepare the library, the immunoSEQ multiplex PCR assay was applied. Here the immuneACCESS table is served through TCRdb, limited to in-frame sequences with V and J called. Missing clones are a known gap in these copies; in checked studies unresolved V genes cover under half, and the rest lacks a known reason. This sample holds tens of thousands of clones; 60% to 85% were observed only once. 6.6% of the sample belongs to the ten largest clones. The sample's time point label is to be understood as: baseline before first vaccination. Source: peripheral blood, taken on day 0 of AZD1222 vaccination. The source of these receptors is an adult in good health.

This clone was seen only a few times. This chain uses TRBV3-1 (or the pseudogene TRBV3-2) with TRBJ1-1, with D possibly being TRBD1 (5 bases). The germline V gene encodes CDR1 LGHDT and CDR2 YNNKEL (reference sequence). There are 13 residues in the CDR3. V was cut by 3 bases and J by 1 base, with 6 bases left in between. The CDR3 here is CASSHGANTEAFF. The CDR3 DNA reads TGTGCCAGCAGCCACGGGGCGAACACTGAAGCTTTCTTT.

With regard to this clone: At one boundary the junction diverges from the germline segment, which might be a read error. For the CDR3, the DNA is TGTGCTAGCAGCTTAGCGCCTAGCGGCCAAGAGACCCAGTACTTC. Translating gives CASSLAPSGQETQYF. This chain links TRBV7-7 with TRBJ2-5, with 7 positions matching TRBD2. Germline CDR1 reads SSHAT; CDR2 reads FNYEAQ (reference sequence). The CDR3 sequence is 15 residues long.

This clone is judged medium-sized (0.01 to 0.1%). The chain's CDR3 is CASSTILRGLNTEAFF. The CDR3 DNA sequence: TGTGCCAGCAGCACCATATTACGGGGCTTGAACACTGAAGCTTTCTTT. The gene calls are TRBV28 and TRBJ1-1, with D possibly matching TRBD1 (5 bases). Per the germline V gene, CDR1 is MDHEN and CDR2 is SYDVKM. V gave up 6 bases and J gave up 0 bases, with 17 bases separating them. This CDR3 spans 16 amino acids.

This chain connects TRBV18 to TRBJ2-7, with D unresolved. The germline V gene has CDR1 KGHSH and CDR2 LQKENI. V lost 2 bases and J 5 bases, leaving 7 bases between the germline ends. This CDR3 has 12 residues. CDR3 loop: CASSPNTNEQYF. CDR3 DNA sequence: TGTGCCAGCTCACCAAACACAAACGAGCAGTACTTC.

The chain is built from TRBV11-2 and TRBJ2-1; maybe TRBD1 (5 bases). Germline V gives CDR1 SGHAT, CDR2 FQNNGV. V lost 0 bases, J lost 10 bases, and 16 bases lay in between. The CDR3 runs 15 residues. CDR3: CASSLDGARGREQFF. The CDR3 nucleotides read TGTGCCAGCAGCTTAGATGGGGCTAGGGGCCGGGAGCAGTTCTTC.

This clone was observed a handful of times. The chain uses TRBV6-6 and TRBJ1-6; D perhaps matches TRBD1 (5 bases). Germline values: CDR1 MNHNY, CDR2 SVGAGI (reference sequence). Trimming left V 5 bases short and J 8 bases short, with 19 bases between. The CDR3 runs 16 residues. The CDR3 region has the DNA TGTGCCAGCAGTCGACGCAAGACAGAAGGTTATTCACCCCTCCACTTT. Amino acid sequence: CASSRRKTEGYSPLHF.

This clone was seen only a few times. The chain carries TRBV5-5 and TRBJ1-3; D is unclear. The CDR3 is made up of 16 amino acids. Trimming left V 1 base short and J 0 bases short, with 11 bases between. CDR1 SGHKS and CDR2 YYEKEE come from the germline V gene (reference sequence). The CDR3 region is CASSLIENVSGNTIYF. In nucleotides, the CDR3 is TGTGCCAGCAGCTTGATAGAGAACGTCTCTGGAAACACCATATATTTT.

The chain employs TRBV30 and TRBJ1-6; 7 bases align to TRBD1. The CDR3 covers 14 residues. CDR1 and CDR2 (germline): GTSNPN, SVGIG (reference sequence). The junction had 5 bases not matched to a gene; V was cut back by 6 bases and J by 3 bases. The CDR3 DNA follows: TGTGCCTGTACGGGACAGCGCTATAATTCACCCCTCCACTTT. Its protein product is CACTGQRYNSPLHF.